This entry lists 15 T cell receptor beta chains sequenced from one sample in a study of blood T cell repertoires in COVID-19. Clones were read by immunoSEQ multiplex PCR, and TCRdb kept only the in-frame ones, dropping some. The table lists some 100,000 clones, about 86% of them singletons. Material: PBMCs or T cells enriched from blood (not recorded which). All receptors come from a woman in her forties or fifties who had recovered from COVID-19.

The sample holds one count of this clone. V is TRBV7-9 and J is TRBJ1-4; 9 bases match TRBD1. V dropped 1 base and J dropped 8; count of bases not matched to a gene: 11. Germline-derived CDR1 and CDR2 are SEHNR and FQNEAQ (reference sequence). The CDR3 runs to 17 residues. CDR3 DNA sequence: TGTGCCAGCAGCTTAGAACGAACCGGGACAGGGTGGGAAAAACTGTTTTTT. Protein: CASSLERTGTGWEKLFF.

The rearrangement links TRBV27 to TRBJ1-2; 7 bases map to TRBD1. The junction had 11 bases not matched to a gene; V was cut back by 11 bases and J by 8 bases. This CDR3 spans 12 amino acids. Germline lookup yields CDR1 MNHEY and CDR2 SMNVEV (reference sequence). As DNA, the CDR3 is TGTGCCTCAACAACAGGGGCGGAAGGCTACACCTTC. Protein sequence: CASTTGAEGYTF.

V and J are TRBV29-1 and TRBJ2-5; 7 bases align to TRBD2. CDR3 size: 17 residues. V was pared by 2 bases and J by 0 bases, with 12 bases of the junction left unmatched. The germline gives CDR1 SQVTM, CDR2 ANQGSEA. CDR3 coding DNA: TGCAGCGTTGAACTTGGGGCTAGCGGAGTGAACCAAGAGACCCAGTACTTC. Protein sequence: CSVELGASGVNQETQYF.

The chain carries TRBV10-2 and TRBJ1-1; 8 bases are a match to TRBD1. The J segment lost 6 bases and the V segment lost 2 bases, leaving 8 bases of the junction unmatched. CDR1 and CDR2 (germline): WSHSY, SAAADI. The CDR3 loop spans 15 amino acids. The CDR3 spells CASSEKGRGRPEAFF. In DNA form, the CDR3 reads TGCGCCAGCAGTGAGAAAGGCAGGGGGCGGCCTGAAGCTTTCTTT.

CDR3 in DNA: TGTGCCAGCAGCTCTATGGCTTCTAGCTCCTACAATGAGCAGTTCTTC. This sequence encodes CASSSMASSSYNEQFF. The chain links TRBV5-4 to TRBJ2-1, with no clear D. CDR3 length equals 16 residues. Germline V gives CDR1 SGHNT, CDR2 YYREEE (reference sequence). With 3 bases removed from V and 0 bases from J, the gap between germline ends came to 13 bases.

As concerns this clone: Other DNA sequences in the sample encode the same CDR3. V and J are TRBV5-1 and TRBJ2-3; 7 bases match TRBD1. CDR1 is SGHRS and CDR2 is YFSETQ in the germline V gene. Trimming removed 0 bases from V and 1 base from J; junction bases left unmatched: 2. The CDR3 totals 15 residues. The CDR3 DNA reads as TGCGCCAGCAGCTTGGGGCAGGGGGGCACAGATACGCAGTATTTT. It is translated as CASSLGQGGTDTQYF.

This clone was counted a few times. Here the CDR3 reads CASRDRGPSGHNEQFF. Here the CDR3 DNA reads TGTGCCAGCCGGGACAGGGGACCCTCCGGGCACAATGAGCAGTTCTTC. The chain has TRBV19 and TRBJ2-1, with 10 bases that match TRBD1. Germline V gene sequence: CDR1 LNHDA, CDR2 SQIVND (reference sequence). The ends lost 9 bases at V and 5 bases at J; junction bases unmatched: 13. The CDR3 loop spans 16 amino acids.

The chain combines TRBV5-6 with TRBJ2-2; D unresolved. Germline CDR1 and CDR2: SGHDT and YYEEEE. Between the trimmed V and J ends, which lost 1 base and 5 bases, there was a span of 6 bases. The CDR3 has 13 amino acids. The CDR3 DNA reads as TGTGCCAGCAGCTTGCCCGGGACCGGGGAGCTGTTTTTT. Amino acid sequence: CASSLPGTGELFF.

The chain employs TRBV7-9 and TRBJ2-7, with 7 nucleotides matching TRBD2. V shed 0 bases, J shed 6 bases, and the junction held 8 bases outside the gene matches. The germline V gene has CDR1 SEHNR and CDR2 FQNEAQ (reference sequence). The CDR3 has 15 amino acids. The CDR3 loop reads CASSLAGGREGEQYF. The CDR3 DNA reads TGTGCCAGCAGCTTAGCGGGTGGGAGGGAAGGCGAGCAGTACTTC.

The genes are TRBV11-3 and TRBJ2-1, with a weak D call TRBD2 (5 bases). The V gene lost 6 bases and the J gene lost 2 bases, with 11 bases spanning the gap. There are 14 residues in the CDR3. Germline V gene data show CDR1 as SGHNT and CDR2 as YENEEA. The CDR3 here is CASSYTGTYNEQFF. The CDR3 DNA reads TGTGCCAGCAGTTACACGGGGACCTACAATGAGCAGTTCTTC.

The chain uses TRBV24-1 and TRBJ2-5, with 9 positions matching TRBD1. After removal of 3 bases from V and 5 bases from J, the junction contained 6 bases not matched to a gene. From germline, CDR1 is KGHDR and CDR2 SFDVKD. This CDR3 comprises 15 residues. The chain's CDR3 is CATSDPTGGAETQYF. Here the CDR3 DNA reads TGTGCCACCAGTGATCCAACAGGGGGCGCCGAGACCCAGTACTTC.

This chain connects TRBV4-1 to TRBJ1-5; 8 bases map to TRBD1. V was clipped by 4 bases and J by 6 bases; unmatched bases: 11. Germline CDR1 MGHRA, CDR2 YSYEKL. CDR3 length: 16 amino acids. The DNA of the CDR3 is TGCGCCAGCAGCCCTCCTAGTGGACAGGGTCGTCAGCCCCAGCATTTT. Translated: CASSPPSGQGRQPQHF.

This chain links TRBV2 with TRBJ1-1; no clear D gene. The germline V gene encodes CDR1 SNHLY and CDR2 FYNNEI. V lost 6 bases to trimming and J lost 0 bases, with 8 bases between them. The CDR3 contains 13 residues. The DNA for the CDR3 is TGTGCCAGCAGGGCGGGGTTGAACACTGAAGCTTTCTTT. Its translation is CASRAGLNTEAFF.

This chain connects TRBV15 to TRBJ2-5; 15 nucleotides line up with TRBD2. From germline, CDR1 is LNHNV and CDR2 YYDKDF (reference sequence). This CDR3 region has 18 residues. The V segment lost 0 bases and the J segment 4 bases; nucleotides outside the gene matches: 6. The CDR3 spells CATSREGLAGGGRETQYF. Written as DNA, the CDR3 is TGTGCCACCAGCAGAGAGGGACTAGCGGGGGGTGGGAGAGAGACCCAGTACTTC.

The rearrangement links TRBV14 to TRBJ2-7, with 10 bases aligning to TRBD1. Losses at the gene ends were 2 bases for V and 4 bases for J; bases not matched to a gene: 5. The CDR3 covers 15 residues. Per the germline V gene, CDR1 is SGHDN and CDR2 is FVKESK. The DNA of the CDR3 is TGTGCCAGCAGCCAAAAGGGGACAGGGGCTTACGAGCAGTACTTC. This sequence encodes CASSQKGTGAYEQYF.